This TCR beta chain was profiled in a study of T cells after somatic rescue of genetic block. This clone was counted once. The CDR3 contains 14 residues. Germline-derived CDR1 and CDR2 are KGHSH and LQKENI. Trimming at V came to 2 bases and at J to 7 bases, leaving 7 bases not matched to a gene. The table came from immunoSEQ multiplex PCR; TCRdb's copy has only in-frame clones and leaves some out. The sample carries 45,000 to 70,000 clones, approximately 96% recorded once. The sequencing sample was made of peripheral blood mononuclear cells (PBMCs). The chain has TRBV18 and TRBJ2-7, with 8 positions matching TRBD1. This receptor was obtained from a child under two years old. CDR3 sequence reads: CASSPGQGAREQYF. In nucleotides, the CDR3 is TGTGCCAGCTCACCAGGCCAGGGGGCGCGAGAGCAGTACTTC.